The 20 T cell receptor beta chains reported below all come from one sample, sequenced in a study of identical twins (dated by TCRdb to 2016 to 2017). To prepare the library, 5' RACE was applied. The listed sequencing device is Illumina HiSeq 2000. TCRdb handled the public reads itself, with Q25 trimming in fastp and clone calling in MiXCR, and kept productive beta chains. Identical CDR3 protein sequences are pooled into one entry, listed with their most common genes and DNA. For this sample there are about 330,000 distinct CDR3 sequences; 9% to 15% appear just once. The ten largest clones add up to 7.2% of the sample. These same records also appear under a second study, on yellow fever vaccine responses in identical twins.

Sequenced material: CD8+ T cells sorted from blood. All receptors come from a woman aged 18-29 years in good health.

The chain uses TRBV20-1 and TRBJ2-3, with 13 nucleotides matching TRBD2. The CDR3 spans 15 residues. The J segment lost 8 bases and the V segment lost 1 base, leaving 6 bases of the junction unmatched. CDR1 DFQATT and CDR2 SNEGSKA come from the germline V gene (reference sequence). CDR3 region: CSARAPGLAGSTQYF. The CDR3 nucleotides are TGCAGTGCTAGAGCACCGGGACTAGCGGGGAGTACGCAGTATTTT.

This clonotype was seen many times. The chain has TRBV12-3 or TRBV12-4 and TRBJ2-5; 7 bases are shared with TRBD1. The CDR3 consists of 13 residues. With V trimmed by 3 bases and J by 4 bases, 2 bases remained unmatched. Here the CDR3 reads CASSLAGGETQYF. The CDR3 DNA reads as TGTGCCAGCAGTTTGGCAGGGGGAGAGACCCAGTACTTC.

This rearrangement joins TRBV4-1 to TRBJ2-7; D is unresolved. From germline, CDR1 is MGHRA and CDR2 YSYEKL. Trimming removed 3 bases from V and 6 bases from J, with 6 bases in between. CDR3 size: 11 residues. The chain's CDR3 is CASSQALEQYF. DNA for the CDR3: TGCGCCAGCAGCCAGGCCCTCGAGCAGTACTTC.

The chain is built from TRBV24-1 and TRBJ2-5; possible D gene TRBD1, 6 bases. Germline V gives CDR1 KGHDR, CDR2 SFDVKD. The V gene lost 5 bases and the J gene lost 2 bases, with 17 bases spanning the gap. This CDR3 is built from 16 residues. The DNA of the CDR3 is TGTGCCACCAGTGCCCCAACAGATGGACAGCAAGAGACCCAGTACTTC. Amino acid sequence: CATSAPTDGQQETQYF.

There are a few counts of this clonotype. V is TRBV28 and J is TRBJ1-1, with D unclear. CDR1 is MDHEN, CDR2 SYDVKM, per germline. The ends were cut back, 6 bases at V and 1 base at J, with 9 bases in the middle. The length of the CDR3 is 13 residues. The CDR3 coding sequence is TGTGCCAGCAGCTTTGACTGGAACACTGAAGCTTTCTTT. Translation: CASSFDWNTEAFF.

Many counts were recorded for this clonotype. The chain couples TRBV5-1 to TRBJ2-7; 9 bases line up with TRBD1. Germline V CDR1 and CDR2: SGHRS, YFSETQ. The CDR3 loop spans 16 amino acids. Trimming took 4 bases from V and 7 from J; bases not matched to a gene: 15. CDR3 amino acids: CASSPETGGAGEEQYF. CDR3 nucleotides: TGCGCCAGCAGCCCCGAAACAGGGGGCGCCGGGGAGGAGCAGTACTTC.

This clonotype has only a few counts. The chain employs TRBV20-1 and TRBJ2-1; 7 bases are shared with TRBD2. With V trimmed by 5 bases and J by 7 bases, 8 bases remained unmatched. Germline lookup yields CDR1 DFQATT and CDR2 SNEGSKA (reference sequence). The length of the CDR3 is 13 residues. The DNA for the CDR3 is TGCAGTGCTCACCGGCGGGAGCGAAATGAGCAGTTCTTC. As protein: CSAHRRERNEQFF.

The CDR3 loop reads CSARGGTGGLETQYF. The CDR3 nucleotides read TGCAGTGCTAGGGGGGGGACAGGGGGTTTAGAGACCCAGTACTTC. This chain connects TRBV20-1 to TRBJ2-5, with 11 bases aligning to TRBD1. V lost 3 bases to trimming and J lost 4 bases; unmatched junction nucleotides: 7. Germline V CDR1 and CDR2: DFQATT, SNEGSKA (reference sequence). The CDR3 consists of 15 residues.

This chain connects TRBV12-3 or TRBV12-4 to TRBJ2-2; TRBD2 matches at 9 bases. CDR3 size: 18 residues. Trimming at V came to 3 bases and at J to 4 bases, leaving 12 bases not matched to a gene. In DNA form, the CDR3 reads TGTGCCAGCAGTTTGGTTGTTAGCGGGAGACCCGGCACCGGGGAGCTGTTTTTT. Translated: CASSLVVSGRPGTGELFF.

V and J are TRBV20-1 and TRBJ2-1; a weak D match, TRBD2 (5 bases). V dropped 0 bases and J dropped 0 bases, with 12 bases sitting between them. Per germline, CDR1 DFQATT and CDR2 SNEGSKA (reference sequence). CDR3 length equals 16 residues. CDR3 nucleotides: TGCAGTGCTAGAGATCGGAGCGGTAGCTCCTACAATGAGCAGTTCTTC. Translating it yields CSARDRSGSSYNEQFF.

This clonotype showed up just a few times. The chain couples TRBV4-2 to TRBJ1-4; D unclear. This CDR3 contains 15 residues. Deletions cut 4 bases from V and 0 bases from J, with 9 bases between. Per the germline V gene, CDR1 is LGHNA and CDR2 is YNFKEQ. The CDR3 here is CASSPQHPTNEKLFF. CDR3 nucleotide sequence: TGTGCCAGCAGCCCACAACACCCAACTAATGAAAAACTGTTTTTT.

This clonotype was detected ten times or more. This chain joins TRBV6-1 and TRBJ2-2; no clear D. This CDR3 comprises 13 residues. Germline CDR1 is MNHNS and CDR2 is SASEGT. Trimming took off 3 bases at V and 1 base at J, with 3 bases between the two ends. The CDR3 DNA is TGTGCCAGCAGTGAGAAGAACACCGGGGAGCTGTTTTTT. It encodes CASSEKNTGELFF.

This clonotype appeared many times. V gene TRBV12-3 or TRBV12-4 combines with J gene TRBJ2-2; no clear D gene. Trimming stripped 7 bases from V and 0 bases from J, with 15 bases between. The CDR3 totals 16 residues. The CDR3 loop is CASTGDLSPNTGELFF. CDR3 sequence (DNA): TGTGCCAGCACGGGCGATTTAAGCCCGAACACCGGGGAGCTGTTTTTT.

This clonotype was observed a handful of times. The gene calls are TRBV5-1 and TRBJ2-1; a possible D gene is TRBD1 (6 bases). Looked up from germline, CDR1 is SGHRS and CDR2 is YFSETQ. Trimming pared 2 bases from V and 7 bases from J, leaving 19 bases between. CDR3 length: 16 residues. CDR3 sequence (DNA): TGCGCCAGCAGCTTCCTCGACCGGACAGTTTTTAATGAGCAGTTCTTC. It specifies CASSFLDRTVFNEQFF.

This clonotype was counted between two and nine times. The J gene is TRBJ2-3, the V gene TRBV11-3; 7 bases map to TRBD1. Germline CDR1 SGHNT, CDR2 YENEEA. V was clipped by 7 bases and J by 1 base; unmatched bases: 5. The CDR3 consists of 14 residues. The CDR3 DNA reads TGTGCCAGCAACGAGGGGACAGGCACAGATACGCAGTATTTT. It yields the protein CASNEGTGTDTQYF.

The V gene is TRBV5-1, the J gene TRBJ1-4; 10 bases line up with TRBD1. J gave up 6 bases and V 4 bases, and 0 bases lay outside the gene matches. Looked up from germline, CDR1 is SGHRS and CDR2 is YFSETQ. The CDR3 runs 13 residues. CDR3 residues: CASSGTGDEKLFF. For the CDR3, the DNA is TGCGCCAGCAGCGGGACAGGGGATGAAAAACTGTTTTTT. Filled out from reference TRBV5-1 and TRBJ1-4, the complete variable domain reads KAGVTQTPRYLIKTRGQQVTLSCSPISGHRSVSWYQQTPGQGLQFLFEYFSETQRNKGNFPGRFSGRQFSNSRSEMNVSTLELGDSALYLCASSGTGDEKLFFGSGTQLSVL.

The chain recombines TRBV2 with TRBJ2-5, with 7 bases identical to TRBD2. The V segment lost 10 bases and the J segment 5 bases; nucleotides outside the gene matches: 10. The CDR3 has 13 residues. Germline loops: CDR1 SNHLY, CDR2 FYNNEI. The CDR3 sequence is CAIWGLSGETQYF. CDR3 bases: TGTGCCATCTGGGGACTATCAGGGGAGACCCAGTACTTC.

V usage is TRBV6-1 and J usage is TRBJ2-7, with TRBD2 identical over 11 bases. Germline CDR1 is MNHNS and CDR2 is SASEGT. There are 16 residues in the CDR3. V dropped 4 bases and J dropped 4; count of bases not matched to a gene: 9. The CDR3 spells CASSAWIAGGQYEQYV. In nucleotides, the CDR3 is TGTGCCAGCAGTGCATGGATAGCGGGGGGGCAGTACGAGCAGTACGTC.

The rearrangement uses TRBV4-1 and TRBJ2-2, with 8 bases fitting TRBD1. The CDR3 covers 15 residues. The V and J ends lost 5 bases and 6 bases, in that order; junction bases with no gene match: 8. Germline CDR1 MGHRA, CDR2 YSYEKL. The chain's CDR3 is CASSTGQGVSGELFF. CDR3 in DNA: TGCGCCAGCAGCACAGGACAGGGTGTCTCCGGGGAGCTGTTTTTT.

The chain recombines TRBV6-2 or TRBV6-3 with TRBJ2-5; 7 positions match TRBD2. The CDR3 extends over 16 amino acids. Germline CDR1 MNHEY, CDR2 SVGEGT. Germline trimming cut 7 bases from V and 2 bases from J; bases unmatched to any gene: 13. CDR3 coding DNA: TGTGCCAGCACCCAAGTGGGGGGGAACGCACAAGAGACCCAGTACTTC. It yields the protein CASTQVGGNAQETQYF.